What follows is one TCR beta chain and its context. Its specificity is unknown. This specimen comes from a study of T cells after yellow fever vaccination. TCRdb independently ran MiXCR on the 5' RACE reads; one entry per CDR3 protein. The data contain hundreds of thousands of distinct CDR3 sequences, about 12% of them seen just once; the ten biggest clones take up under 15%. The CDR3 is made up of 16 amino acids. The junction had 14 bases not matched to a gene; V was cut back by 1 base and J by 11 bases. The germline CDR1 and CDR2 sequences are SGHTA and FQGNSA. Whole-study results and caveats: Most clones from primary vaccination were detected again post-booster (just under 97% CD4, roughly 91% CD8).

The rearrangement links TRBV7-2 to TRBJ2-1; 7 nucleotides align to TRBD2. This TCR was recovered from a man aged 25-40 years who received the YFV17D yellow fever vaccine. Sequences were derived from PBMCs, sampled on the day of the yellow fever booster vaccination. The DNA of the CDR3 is TGTGCCAGCAGCTTAGAGGGCGGGAGACCAGCGGGAAAGCAGTTCTTC. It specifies CASSLEGGRPAGKQFF. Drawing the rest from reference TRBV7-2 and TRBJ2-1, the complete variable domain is GAGVSQSPSNKVTEKGKDVELRCDPISGHTALYWYRQSLGQGLEFLIYFQGNSAPDKSGLPSDRFSAERTGGSVSTLTIQRTQQEDSAVYLCASSLEGGRPAGKQFFGPGTRLTVL.